This T cell receptor (beta chain) is from a study of CXCR3-negative and CXCR3-positive naive CD8 T cells (dated 2019 in TCRdb). In the study overall: In total, about 135 million TRB reads were obtained, corresponding to roughly 1.5 +/- 0.3 million reads per library. The diversity and physicochemical repertoire analyses included more than ten donors pooled from two independent experiments. TRBV-TRBJ cluster analysis included naive subsets from 5 or 6 donors and memory cells from 3 donors. The investigation overall reported the following: TRB CDR3s from CXCR3-positive naive cells showed higher hydrophobicity (lower Kidera factor 4), lower energy, and higher strength and volume indices than CXCR3-negative naive cells. Similar TRBV-TRBJ usage was shown by naive CXCR3-negative and CXCR3-positive cells from the same donor, whereas distinct patterns were shown by memory cells. Freshly isolated PBMCs were used for most assays because CXCR3 expression partially decreased after cryopreservation. Because surface CD5, which has been linked to self-reactivity in mice, was comparable between naive subsets, TCR interaction strength was also inferred from TRB CDR3 physicochemical properties. Comparably high repertoire diversity was found in both naive subsets, whereas much lower repertoire diversity was found in memory CD8+ T cells.

Notes on this clonotype: The antigen this receptor binds is unknown.

This sample was sequenced with a NextSeq 550. The Human TCR Profiling Kit (MiLaboratory) was used to make UMI-labeled 5' RACE TRB cDNA libraries. The full amount of extracted RNA was used for cDNA synthesis, and the full amount of resulting cDNA was used for PCR amplification. Libraries were prepared in parallel with an identical number of PCR cycles. The paper's data handling went like this. With a minimum of two reads required per UMI, MIGEC and MiXCR pulled out about 50,000 +/- 10,000 unique UMI-labeled TRB cDNA molecules from each library. An average of around 40,000 +/- 10,000 functional in-frame TRB CDR3 nucleotide clonotypes without stop codons was found per library. Diversity metrics, including normalized Shannon-Wiener and Chao1, were computed in VDJtools after downsampling to 5000 UMI-labeled TRB molecules per sample. For the central five CDR3 residues, VDJtools calculated physicochemical properties weighted by clonotype size, namely interaction energy, strength, volume and Kidera factor 4. TCRdb reprocessed the reads and lists each CDR3 protein sequence as a single entry, with no DNA. It is TCRdb's table, rather than the study itself, that gives the V and J calls and clone size. This sample's clone table shows fewer than 8,000 distinct CDR3 sequences. 1.9% of the sample is in the top ten clones.

Each CD8+ T cell subset was flow-sorted in triplicate, with 250,000 to 350,000 cells per subset placed directly into RLT lysis buffer. To exclude memory contaminants, naive CD8+ T cells were stringently defined as CD45RO-CCR7+CD27+CD95-. Standard density gradient centrifugation was used to isolate peripheral blood mononuclear cells from buffy coats. A FACSAria III was used to flow-sort naive CD8+ T cells into CXCR3-negative and CXCR3-positive populations. An RNeasy Mini Kit was used to extract total RNA from the sorted cells. The germline V gene specifies MNHEY as CDR1 and SVGAGI as CDR2. The CDR3 measures 13 amino acids from cysteine to phenylalanine. DNA is not on record.

Material for sequencing was naive CXCR3+ CD8+ T cells from blood. The sample's cell subset or site, from its label and the paper: CD45RO-CCR7+CD27+CD95- naive CD8+ T cells expressing CXCR3 (TNR3+). This sequence was found in a human donor in good health. Some clones in this sample may be carry-over from other donors' samples. Rearrangement joined TRBV6-5 to TRBJ2-2; the D call of TRBD1 rests on TCRdb alone, since no DNA is present to check it. The CDR3 amino acid sequence is: CASSLLFTGELFF.